This passage covers 24 T cell receptor beta chains from one sample sequenced in a study of identical twins. MiXCR, applied by TCRdb to the 5' RACE reads, yields one record per CDR3 protein. In the table there are roughly 350,000 distinct CDR3 sequences, roughly 9% of which are singletons. Source material: naive T cells sorted from blood. These receptors were obtained from a woman between 45 and 60 years old in good health.

This clonotype has more than one count but fewer than ten. The chain employs TRBV3-1 and TRBJ2-5, with TRBD1 identical over 9 bases. The length of the CDR3 is 15 residues. CDR1 is LGHDT, CDR2 YNNKEL, per germline (reference sequence). V trimming: 0 bases; J trimming: 5 bases; junction bases outside the gene matches: 4. This chain's CDR3 is CASSQDGTGLETQYF. The DNA of the CDR3 is TGTGCCAGCAGCCAAGACGGGACAGGGTTGGAGACCCAGTACTTC.

At least ten counts were recorded for this clonotype. The chain combines TRBV12-3 or TRBV12-4 with TRBJ2-3; 8 nucleotides agree with TRBD2. The CDR3 is 15 residues long. The V and J ends lost 5 bases and 1 base, in that order; junction bases with no gene match: 5. The CDR3 DNA reads as TGTGCCAGCAGTCGGAGAGCGGGAGGCACAGATACGCAGTATTTT. Encoded protein: CASSRRAGGTDTQYF.

This clonotype was recorded at least ten times. The chain couples TRBV20-1 to TRBJ1-5, with 8 bases aligning to TRBD1. V dropped 5 bases and J dropped 7; count of bases not matched to a gene: 4. This CDR3 spans 12 amino acids. Germline lookup yields CDR1 DFQATT and CDR2 SNEGSKA (reference sequence). CDR3 sequence: CSAFRQGQPQHF. CDR3 sequence (DNA): TGCAGTGCTTTCCGACAGGGGCAGCCCCAGCATTTT.

This chain uses TRBV19 with TRBJ2-3; TRBD2 might be the D (7 bases). Germline V gene sequence: CDR1 LNHDA, CDR2 SQIVND (reference sequence). This CDR3 region has 16 residues. Trimming cost V 4 bases and J 2 bases, with 16 bases left between them. Here the CDR3 DNA reads TGTGCCAGTAGTAGGAAAGCGGGGACACCCACAGATACGCAGTATTTT. It yields the protein CASSRKAGTPTDTQYF.

This clonotype was seen a handful of times. J is TRBJ2-7 and V is TRBV11-2, with TRBD2 matching 8 bases. The CDR3 runs 14 residues. Germline V gene sequence: CDR1 SGHAT, CDR2 FQNNGV. V was clipped by 5 bases and J by 5 bases; unmatched bases: 8. The CDR3 sequence is CASSPAGAPHEQYF. In DNA, the CDR3 is TGTGCCAGCAGCCCAGCGGGAGCCCCCCACGAGCAGTACTTC.

This clonotype was observed a handful of times. The chain uses TRBV29-1 and TRBJ2-1; 12 nucleotides agree with TRBD2. This CDR3 has 11 amino acids. V was clipped by 4 bases and J by 15 bases; unmatched bases: 4. Germline assignment: CDR1 SQVTM and CDR2 ANQGSEA. The CDR3 here is CSVGTSGMRFF. CDR3 DNA: TGCAGCGTTGGGACTAGCGGGATGCGGTTCTTC.

This clonotype was detected a few times. V gene TRBV11-2 combines with J gene TRBJ2-5; the D call may be TRBD1 or TRBD2 (6 bases each). This CDR3 has 15 residues. V lost 8 bases to trimming and J lost 5 bases, with 21 bases between them. Germline lookup yields CDR1 SGHAT and CDR2 FQNNGV. The CDR3 DNA is TGTGCCAGCGAGCCTAGAGGGGGGCCTAGGGAGACCCAGTACTTC. Residues: CASEPRGGPRETQYF.

A few counts support this clonotype. This chain joins TRBV27 and TRBJ2-7, with 8 bases aligning to TRBD2. V lost 8 bases and J lost 1; bases outside the gene matches: 4. This CDR3 has 13 amino acids. CDR1 is MNHEY, CDR2 SMNVEV, per germline (reference sequence). CDR3 in DNA: TGTGCCAGCGGGGCGGGAGGATCCTACGAGCAGTACGTC. Translating it yields CASGAGGSYEQYV.

Many counts were recorded for this clonotype. The gene calls are TRBV6-2 or TRBV6-3 and TRBJ1-2; possible D gene TRBD1, 5 bases. Germline V gene sequence: CDR1 MNHEY, CDR2 SVGEGT. The length of the CDR3 is 14 residues. Trimming took off 6 bases at V and 3 bases at J, with 14 bases between the two ends. This CDR3 is CASSHRGGYYGYTF. In nucleotides, the CDR3 is TGTGCCAGCAGCCACCGGGGGGGATACTATGGCTACACCTTC.

The J gene is TRBJ2-2, the V gene TRBV11-2; TRBD1 agrees at 10 bases. Losses at the gene ends were 1 base for V and 4 bases for J; bases not matched to a gene: 9. This CDR3 has 18 residues. Germline V gene data show CDR1 as SGHAT and CDR2 as FQNNGV. In nucleotides, the CDR3 is TGTGCCAGCAGCTTAGGTTCTCTCTGGACAGGGGGCACCGGGGAGCTGTTTTTT. Translated, it gives CASSLGSLWTGGTGELFF.

This clonotype was observed a few times. The chain joins TRBV19 to TRBJ2-7; D perhaps matches TRBD2 (6 bases). Trimming removed 3 bases at V and 1 base at J, with 13 bases between. Per germline, CDR1 LNHDA and CDR2 SQIVND (reference sequence). This CDR3 spans 15 amino acids. The CDR3 DNA reads as TGTGCCAGTAGTATGAGGCGCGGGAAATCCTACGAGCAGTACGTC. Amino acids: CASSMRRGKSYEQYV.

There are a few counts of this clonotype. The chain uses TRBV5-1 and TRBJ1-5, with D tentatively TRBD1 (5 bases). The V end lost 9 bases, the J end lost 1 base, and 20 bases lay between the germline ends. The CDR3 is made up of 16 amino acids. The V gene's germline CDR1 is SGHRS and CDR2 YFSETQ. The CDR3, as DNA: TGCGCCAACACCCTGGGGCAGGGTAGAAGCAATCAGCCCCAGCATTTT. This translates into CANTLGQGRSNQPQHF.

The J gene is TRBJ2-7, the V gene TRBV6-1; TRBD2 matches 7 bases. Trimming at V came to 11 bases and at J to 3 bases, leaving 13 bases not matched to a gene. The CDR3 covers 14 residues. Germline V CDR1 and CDR2: MNHNS, SASEGT. This CDR3 reads CAGKVGLADYEQYF. Here the CDR3 DNA reads TGTGCCGGCAAGGTCGGCCTAGCGGACTACGAGCAGTACTTC.

The CDR3 is CASSPEEDYGYTF. CDR3 nucleotides: TGTGCCAGCAGCCCGGAGGAGGACTATGGCTACACCTTC. The chain uses TRBV5-6 and TRBJ1-2; no clear D. Trimming removed 4 bases from V and 3 bases from J, with 10 bases in between. The germline gives CDR1 SGHDT, CDR2 YYEEEE. The length of the CDR3 is 13 residues.

In its sample, this clonotype was seen a few times. J is TRBJ2-5 and V is TRBV5-1; maybe TRBD2 (5 bases). Germline loops: CDR1 SGHRS, CDR2 YFSETQ. V lost 0 bases and J 2 bases, leaving 11 bases between the germline ends. The CDR3 totals 15 residues. DNA of the CDR3: TGCGCCAGCAGCTTGGGCCTTTCGGGGCAAGAGACCCAGTACTTC. Its protein product is CASSLGLSGQETQYF.

This clonotype was recorded a few times. V and J are TRBV9 and TRBJ2-1; 8 nucleotides line up with TRBD2. This CDR3 contains 17 residues. Looked up from germline, CDR1 is SGDLS and CDR2 is YYNGEE. V was pared by 2 bases and J by 6 bases, with 13 bases of the junction left unmatched. The DNA for the CDR3 is TGTGCCAGCAGCGTCTCGATCAGCGGGAGCGTCGCCAATGAGCAGTTCTTC. The encoded protein is CASSVSISGSVANEQFF.

This clonotype turned up a few times. The chain uses TRBV6-6 and TRBJ1-3; a possible D gene is TRBD1 (5 bases). Germline V gene lookup returns CDR1 MNHNY and CDR2 SVGAGI (reference sequence). The CDR3 loop spans 17 amino acids. Trimming left V 6 bases short and J 1 base short, with 19 bases between. The CDR3 nucleotides read TGTGCCAGCAGAAACGGCCTAACAGGCGTTTCTGGAAACACCATATATTTT. It yields the protein CASRNGLTGVSGNTIYF.

This clonotype was recorded many times. V gene TRBV10-3 combines with J gene TRBJ2-7; D not resolved. Trimming cost V 2 bases and J 2 bases, with 1 base left between them. CDR1 and CDR2 from the germline V gene are ENHRY and SYGVKD. This CDR3 is 11 amino acids long. CDR3: CAISETYEQYF. DNA for the CDR3: TGTGCCATCAGTGAGACCTACGAGCAGTACTTC.

This clonotype has ten or more counts. The rearrangement uses TRBV12-3 or TRBV12-4 and TRBJ2-3, with D unclear. The V gene lost 6 bases and the J gene lost 0 bases, with 4 bases spanning the gap. This CDR3 has 12 amino acids. The CDR3 nucleotides are TGTGCCAGCAGCCCTAGCACAGATACGCAGTATTTT. Amino acids: CASSPSTDTQYF.

This clonotype was picked up a small number of times. This rearrangement joins TRBV20-1 to TRBJ2-5; 7 bases fit TRBD2. Germline CDR1 and CDR2: DFQATT and SNEGSKA (reference sequence). The CDR3 is made up of 15 amino acids. The J segment lost 5 bases and the V segment lost 6 bases, leaving 15 bases of the junction unmatched. Here the CDR3 reads CSATNLAVRGETQYF. In nucleotides, the CDR3 is TGCAGTGCAACAAATCTAGCGGTTCGAGGGGAGACCCAGTACTTC.

The V and J genes are TRBV12-3 or TRBV12-4 and TRBJ2-4, with D perhaps assigned TRBD1 or TRBD2 (5 bases each). The CDR3 spans 14 residues. Trimming stripped 8 bases from V and 6 bases from J, with 17 bases between. CDR3 sequence (DNA): TGTGCCAGCGCCTATAATGGTGGGGGAAACATTCAGTACTTC. Its translation: CASAYNGGGNIQYF.

In this sample, this clonotype turned up a few times. CDR3 DNA: TGTGCCAGCAGCGCCCGACAGGGTCTGGTGGGAACCACTGAAGCTTTCTTT. It specifies CASSARQGLVGTTEAFF. This rearrangement joins TRBV7-9 to TRBJ1-1; 7 nucleotides line up with TRBD1. Germline V gene sequence: CDR1 SEHNR, CDR2 FQNEAQ (reference sequence). Trimming at V came to 5 bases and at J to 4 bases, leaving 16 bases not matched to a gene. The CDR3 length is 17 residues.

This chain uses TRBV12-3 or TRBV12-4 with TRBJ2-2; TRBD2 is a possible D gene (6 bases). The ends were cut back, 6 bases at V and 0 bases at J, with 14 bases in the middle. The CDR3 length is 16 residues. CDR3 protein: CASSTTGGSNTGELFF. The CDR3 DNA reads as TGTGCCAGCAGCACCACCGGGGGTTCGAACACCGGGGAGCTGTTTTTT.

The table lists this clonotype with many counts. This sequence joins TRBV10-2 and TRBJ2-2; 8 bases agree with TRBD1. Germline values: CDR1 WSHSY, CDR2 SAAADI. This CDR3 is 12 amino acids long. The junction had 3 bases not matched to a gene; V was cut back by 8 bases and J by 7 bases. The CDR3 nucleotides read TGCGCCAGCCAACAGGGGGACGGGGAGCTGTTTTTT. Encoded protein: CASQQGDGELFF.